The T cell receptor (beta chain) under discussion was sequenced for a study of T cells in Graves' hyperthyroidism and ophthalmopathy (dated by TCRdb to between 2019 and 2020). Background for the entire study: Peripheral blood was collected at initial diagnosis, before any treatment. To identify TCR V-J signatures that set the groups apart, the researchers used a discovery cohort of 90 to 100 patients, made up of 43 with Graves' ophthalmopathy and some 58 with stable Graves' hyperthyroidism. An independent validation cohort of under 20 hyperthyroidism patients and more than 15 patients who later progressed to ophthalmopathy tested prospective prediction of ophthalmopathy. For training and testing, the 100 or so patients in the discovery cohort were randomly divided in a 7:3 ratio. In six Graves' hyperthyroidism patients, the study also compared T-cell repertoires from thyroid tissue with T-cell repertoires from blood. Once sampling was done, hyperthyroidism patients were given methimazole at a starting dose of 30 mg daily, whereas ophthalmopathy patients were given high-dose intravenous methylprednisolone. The paper describes TCR Vbeta CDR3 sequencing of about 140 peripheral blood samples, made up of 43 ophthalmopathy patients, around 78 hyperthyroidism patients and 17 progressor patients. Study-level results and caveats: In validation, progression to ophthalmopathy was predicted by the model with nearly 71% sensitivity and roughly 76% specificity, a median of roughly 6 months before onset. No statistical method was used to set the sample size in advance, and investigators knew the group allocation. A model built on a 13 V-J signature distinguished ophthalmopathy from stable hyperthyroidism, reaching around 90% sensitivity and 81% to 83% specificity in cross-validation and 80%/75% in testing. Most expanded thyroid clonotypes (frequency above 0.001) were also found in blood, which suggests that blood repertoires may mirror thyroid immune responses.

The TCR beta CDR3 regions were amplified from RNA transcripts. For the first round of RT-PCR on the TCR CDR3, the HTBI primer set was used together with the Qiagen OneStep RT-PCR kit. A second multiplex PCR round built the libraries, followed by size selection and purification. The libraries were sequenced on an Illumina HiSeq2000 using paired-end 100 bp reads. Per the original workflow: SOAPnuke was used to process the raw data, with reads discarded if the reads contained adapters or uncalled bases, had a mean Phred below 15, or lacked an exact constant-primer or identifier match. High-quality paired reads were merged with COPE v1.2.5, and unique nucleotide sequences were defined as clonotypes. Clonotypes were aligned to IMGT TRBV, TRBD and TRBJ reference segments using MiTCR v1.1. Analysis was restricted to V-J combinations with a frequency above 0.0001, which covered roughly 99% of repertoires. A TCS score was defined as the ratio between F50 (clonal expansion) and ExV (chaos), using BLOSUM62-based TCRdist between CDR3 peptides within each V-J. Welch's t-statistics and random forest reduced roughly 500 V-J features to roughly 13, which were used in a naive Bayes classifier (R e1071). TCRdb applied fastp at Q25 and MiXCR to the public reads, then kept only in-frame beta chains. Every entry covers one CDR3 protein and lists the most common genes and DNA from its rows. TCRdb assigned the V and J calls; the authors' analysis was not used. The sample data list about 610,000 distinct CDR3 sequences, and more than 15% of these were observed just once. Of the sample, less than 3.5% is held by the ten largest clones.

This clonotype was detected many times. Its antigen specificity is not known. No base-level quality is on record; no much larger clone is a single base apart. Ophthalmopathy patients had moderately to severely active disease, with a Clinical Activity Score of 3 or more, a NOSPECS grade of 4 or more, and a disease duration of less than 3 months. Any patient with an uncontrolled infection, another autoimmune disease, pregnancy or lactation was excluded. Diagnoses were established on the basis of clinical symptoms, serum thyroxine and TRAb, thyroid ultrasound, and orbital computed tomography. Ficoll-Paque density gradient centrifugation was used to isolate PBMCs from approximately 10 ml of fresh peripheral blood. Total RNA was extracted with Trizol reagent, and quality was checked on an Agilent 2100 Bioanalyzer. The CDR3 runs 14 amino acids, cysteine and phenylalanine included. CDR3 DNA is the only sequence kept; it has 42 bases, read in frame from the first base. Trimming leaves V shorter by 4 bases and J shorter by 2 bases, with the junction holding 4 bases beyond the gene matches. The germline V gene (reference sequence) provides CDR1 DFQATT and CDR2 SNEGSKA.

The chain is encoded by TRBV20-1 joined to TRBJ2-1, with TRBD2 matching 8 junction bases. Sequenced input: blood. This TCR was recovered from a woman in her 40s with Graves' ophthalmopathy. The CDR3 has the sequence CSATSGWAYNEQFF. At the DNA level, the sequence is TGCAGTGCTACTAGCGGGTGGGCCTACAATGAGCAGTTCTTC.